The clone carrying this TCR beta chain was seen more than once but under ten times. Its target is unknown. Per germline, CDR1 MGHRA and CDR2 YSYEKL. Trimming took off 1 base at V and 5 bases at J, with 12 bases between the two ends. CDR3 length: 16 residues. This specimen belongs to a study of naive and memory T cell subsets. The study's findings and limits: Findings for naive and memory subsets could not be checked against ground truth. A clonotype means one alpha or beta sequence, not an alpha/beta pair.

Both TRBC1 and TRBC2 were covered by a beta constant-region primer of two equimolar oligonucleotides. TCRdb processed the UMI-ligation and nested PCR reads anew with MiXCR; each CDR3 protein has one entry. The sample has roughly 140,000 distinct CDR3 sequences; about 17% are singletons. This chain connects TRBV4-1 to TRBJ1-6; D remains ambiguous. The receptor's source is a human donor in good health. The specimen sequenced was naive CD4+ T cells from blood. CDR3 in amino acids: CASSQGRARNNSPLHF. DNA of the CDR3: TGCGCCAGCAGCCAAGGGAGGGCCCGGAATAATTCACCCCTCCACTTT.